This TCR beta chain was captured by sequencing in a study of immune heterogeneity within non-small cell lung tumors. As for the study in general: Histology included a handful of squamous cell carcinomas, over 8 non-squamous carcinomas and 1 unspecified tumor.

Genomic DNA from bulk tumor acted as the template, and 600 ng was loaded per sample. In surgery, several biopsies were collected from each primary tumor at widely spaced sites. Those enrolled were patients newly diagnosed with untreated non-small cell lung cancer and undergoing curative surgery. There were over 12 donors in total. They were all newly diagnosed non-small cell lung cancer patients undergoing surgery with curative intent. This clonotype appeared a few times. Its matching antigen is unknown. The CDR3 is 14 amino acids. Trimming removed 3 bases from V and 5 bases from J, with 13 bases in between. Per the germline V gene, CDR1 is MNHEY and CDR2 is SMNVEV (reference sequence). Study-wide findings and caveats: Within a patient, dominant CDR3 beta clonotypes were shared across sites, though different locations had unique frequent clones. High-frequency T-cell receptor beta clonotypes were largely distinct between individual patients.

Multiplex PCR amplified the TCR beta CDR3 region. Its first round ran for approximately 11 cycles with 32 V and 13 J primers. From the multiplex PCR reads, TCRdb called clonotypes with MiXCR, one entry per CDR3 protein. Among tens of thousands of distinct CDR3 sequences, around 30% were seen once, and the ten largest hold around 3.9%. V gene TRBV27 combines with J gene TRBJ2-5; possible D gene TRBD2, 7 bases. What was sequenced was lung tumor tissue. The source of this sequence is a man aged 35 to 55 with non-small cell lung cancer. As DNA, the CDR3 is TGTGCCAGCAGTTTGGGAGGGGGGGGGGAGACCCAGTACTTC. Translating it yields CASSLGGGGETQYF.